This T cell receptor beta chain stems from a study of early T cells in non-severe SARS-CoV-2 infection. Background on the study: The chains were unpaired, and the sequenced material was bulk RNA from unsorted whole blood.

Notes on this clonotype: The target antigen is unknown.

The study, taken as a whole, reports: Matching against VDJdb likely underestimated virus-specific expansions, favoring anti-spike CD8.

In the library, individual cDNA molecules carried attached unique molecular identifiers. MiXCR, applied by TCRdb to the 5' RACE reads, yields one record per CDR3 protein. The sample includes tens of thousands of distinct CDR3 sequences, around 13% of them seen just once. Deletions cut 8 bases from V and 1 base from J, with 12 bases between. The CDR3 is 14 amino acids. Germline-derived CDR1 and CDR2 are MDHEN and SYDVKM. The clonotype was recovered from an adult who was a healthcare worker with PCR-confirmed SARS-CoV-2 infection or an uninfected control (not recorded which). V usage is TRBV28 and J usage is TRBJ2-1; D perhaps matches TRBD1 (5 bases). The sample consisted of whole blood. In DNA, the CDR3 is TGTGCCAGCGTCCATACAGGTTCCTACAATGAGCAGTTCTTC. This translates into CASVHTGSYNEQFF.